This T cell receptor (beta chain) was observed in a study of T cells in Graves' hyperthyroidism and ophthalmopathy. Background on the study: Blood was drawn when the patient was first diagnosed and still untreated. Overall study findings and caveats: Appearing also in blood were most of the thyroid clonotypes expanded above 0.001.

Germline CDR1 reads SGHAT; CDR2 reads FQDESV (reference sequence). The CDR3 is 16 residues long. Between the trimmed V and J ends, which lost 7 bases and 6 bases, there was a span of 22 bases. The source material, RNA transcripts, was used to amplify TCR beta CDR3 regions. An initial round of RT-PCR targeting the TCR CDR3 relied on the HTBI primer set. Each CDR3 protein is one row after TCRdb ran MiXCR on the multiplex PCR reads. The sample has around 600,000 distinct CDR3 sequences; about 14% are singletons. Turning to this clonotype: As yet, its antigen is unknown.

In the ophthalmopathy cohort, Clinical Activity Score was at least 3, NOSPECS grade at least 4, and duration under 3 months. PBMCs were obtained from 10 ml fresh peripheral blood. The sequence came from a woman aged 50 to 60 with Graves' ophthalmopathy. Sample: blood. The chain carries TRBV11-1 and TRBJ2-1; D gene unclear. The CDR3 nucleotides read TGTGCCAGCACCTCGATGGGGTCCCCAAGAAGCAATGAGCAGTTCTTC. This encodes CASTSMGSPRSNEQFF.